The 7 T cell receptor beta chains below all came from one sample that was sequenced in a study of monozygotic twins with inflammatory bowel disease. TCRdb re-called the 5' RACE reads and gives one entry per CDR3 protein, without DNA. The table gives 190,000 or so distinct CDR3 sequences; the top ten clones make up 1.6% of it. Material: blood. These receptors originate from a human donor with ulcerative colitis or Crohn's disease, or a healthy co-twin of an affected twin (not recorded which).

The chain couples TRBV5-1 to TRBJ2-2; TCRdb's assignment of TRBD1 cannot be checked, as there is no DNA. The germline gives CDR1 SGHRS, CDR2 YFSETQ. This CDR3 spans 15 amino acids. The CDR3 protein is CASSWGTGNTGELFF.

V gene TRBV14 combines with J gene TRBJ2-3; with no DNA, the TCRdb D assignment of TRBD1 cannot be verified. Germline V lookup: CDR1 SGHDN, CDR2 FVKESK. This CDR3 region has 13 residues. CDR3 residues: CASTHQGQDTQYF.

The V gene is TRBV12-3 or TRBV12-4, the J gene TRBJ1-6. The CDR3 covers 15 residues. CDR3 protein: CASSSGISYNSPLHF.

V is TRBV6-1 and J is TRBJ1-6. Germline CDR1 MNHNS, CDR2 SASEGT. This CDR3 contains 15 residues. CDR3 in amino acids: CASSGGPEGNSPLHF.

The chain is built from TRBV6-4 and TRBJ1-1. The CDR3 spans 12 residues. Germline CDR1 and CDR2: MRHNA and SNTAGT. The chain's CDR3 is CASSDSGGEAFF.

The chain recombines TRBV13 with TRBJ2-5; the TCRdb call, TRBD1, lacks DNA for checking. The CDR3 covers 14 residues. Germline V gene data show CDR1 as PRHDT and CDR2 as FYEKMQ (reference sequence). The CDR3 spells CASSQRQGWKTQYF.

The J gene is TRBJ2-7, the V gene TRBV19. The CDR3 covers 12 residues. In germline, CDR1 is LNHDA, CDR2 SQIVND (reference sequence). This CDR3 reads CASSIDMVEQYF.